The TCR beta chain under discussion was sequenced for a study of cytotoxic CD8 clonotypes in ibrutinib-treated CLL. Overall study context: After median approximately 6 years, approximately 15 stayed in remission, some twelve progressed; responses approximately 24 partial, 2 complete. Findings of the study overall: At baseline, clonality was higher than in age-matched healthy donors and correlated with CD8+ counts. Few clonotypes were public, and these shrank or held steady under treatment.

Deep sequencing aimed at 1 in 200,000 to 1 in 1 million T cells' resolution. This table comes from immunoSEQ multiplex PCR, and its TCRdb copy is limited to in-frame clones, with some not included. There are more than 70,000 clones in the sample; 79% occur only once, and 4% to 5.5% lies in the top ten. As for this clone: Its specificity is unknown.

Germline V CDR1 and CDR2: SGHTA, FQGNSA. The V and J ends lost 0 bases and 1 base respectively, with 6 bases between them. CDR3 length: 15 residues. The sample was PBMCs, taken after 12 months of ibrutinib treatment. The chain carries TRBV7-2 and TRBJ2-2, with D perhaps matching TRBD2 (5 bases). This sequence originates from a human donor with chronic lymphocytic leukemia. The CDR3 DNA reads TGTGCCAGCAGCTTAGCGGCGGGGAACACCGGGGAGCTGTTTTTT. It codes for CASSLAAGNTGELFF.